These 23 T cell receptor beta chains were all obtained from the same sample, sequenced in a study of blood T cell repertoires in COVID-19. The data were produced by immunoSEQ multiplex PCR, yet TCRdb's version contains in-frame clones alone and is incomplete. There are about 220,000 clones in the sample; about 83% occur only once, and 3% to 4.5% lies in the top ten. Sequencing was carried out using PBMCs or T cells enriched from blood (not recorded which). These receptors all stem from a middle-aged woman who had been exposed to COVID-19.

J is TRBJ2-7 and V is TRBV5-1; 9 bases match TRBD1. Germline V gene lookup returns CDR1 SGHRS and CDR2 YFSETQ. This CDR3 comprises 14 residues. J was trimmed by 7 bases and V by 5 bases; bases with no gene match: 10. The CDR3 DNA reads as TGCGCCAGCAGATACGGACAGGGGCTTAGTGAGCAGTACTTC. Translating it yields CASRYGQGLSEQYF. The variable domain in full, completed from reference TRBV5-1 and TRBJ2-7, reads KAGVTQTPRYLIKTRGQQVTLSCSPISGHRSVSWYQQTPGQGLQFLFEYFSETQRNKGNFPGRFSGRQFSNSRSEMNVSTLELGDSALYLCASRYGQGLSEQYFGPGTRLTVT.

The chain combines TRBV10-3 with TRBJ2-5, with a weak D call TRBD2 (6 bases). Trimming left V 7 bases short and J 4 bases short, with 13 bases between. Germline V gene data show CDR1 as ENHRY and CDR2 as SYGVKD. This CDR3 contains 13 residues. The CDR3 nucleotides read TGTGCCATCACCCCGGGGGAGAGAGAGACCCAGTACTTC. It codes for CAITPGERETQYF.

The chain links TRBV6-5 to TRBJ2-7; TRBD1 is a possible D gene (7 bases). The V gene's germline CDR1 is MNHEY and CDR2 SVGAGI. Trimming pared 8 bases from V and 6 bases from J, leaving 20 bases between. This CDR3 is 14 amino acids long. DNA for the CDR3: TGTGCCAGCCTCCAGGGGGGCAGGGCGGGCGAGCAGTACTTC. It is translated as CASLQGGRAGEQYF.

CDR3 in DNA: TGTGCCAGCAGCTCACAGGGGAACACTGAAGCTTTCTTT. Protein sequence: CASSSQGNTEAFF. The chain carries TRBV7-9 and TRBJ1-1, with D tentatively TRBD1 (6 bases). In germline, CDR1 is SEHNR, CDR2 FQNEAQ (reference sequence). The CDR3 contains 13 residues. Trimming shortened V by 4 bases and J by 1 base, and 7 bases separated the two germline ends.

The V and J genes are TRBV7-6 and TRBJ1-2; a weak D match, TRBD1 (5 bases). The germline CDR1 and CDR2 sequences are SGHVS and FNYEAQ. This CDR3 region has 13 residues. The V end lost 5 bases, the J end lost 8 bases, and 15 bases lay between the germline ends. For the CDR3, the DNA is TGTGCCAGCAGCACTGACAGATATGAAGGCTACACCTTC. Residues: CASSTDRYEGYTF.

This clone has a single count. J is TRBJ1-2 and V is TRBV5-6; a possible D gene is TRBD1 (5 bases). CDR3 length: 12 amino acids. The V end was cut by 4 bases, the J end by 3 bases, with 7 bases between. CDR1 and CDR2 (germline): SGHDT, YYEEEE. In nucleotides, the CDR3 is TGTGCCAGCAGCCCGGGGGACTATGGCTACACCTTC. This codes for CASSPGDYGYTF.

In its sample, this clone was seen a few times. The CDR3 region has the DNA TGTGCCAGCTCACCACCCCCGTCGCGATCTAACTATGGCTACACCTTC. This translates into CASSPPPSRSNYGYTF. This rearrangement joins TRBV18 to TRBJ1-2; D remains unclear. Germline CDR1 KGHSH, CDR2 LQKENI. Trimming shortened V by 0 bases and J by 0 bases, and 11 bases separated the two germline ends. The CDR3 has 16 amino acids.

Only a few counts were recorded for this clone. J is TRBJ2-1 and V is TRBV3-1 (or the pseudogene TRBV3-2), with 8 bases identical to TRBD1. The CDR3 runs to 15 residues. CDR1 and CDR2 from the germline V gene are LGHDT and YNNKEL (reference sequence). The ends lost 4 bases at V and 5 bases at J; junction bases unmatched: 7. The CDR3 nucleotides are TGTGCCAGCAGCCCGGACAGGGTGGAACACAATGAGCAGTTCTTC. It encodes CASSPDRVEHNEQFF.

Notes on this clone: This same CDR3 is encoded by further DNA sequences in the sample. This chain connects TRBV19 to TRBJ1-5, with 7 nucleotides matching TRBD1. The J segment lost 6 bases and the V segment lost 4 bases, leaving 6 bases of the junction unmatched. Germline CDR1 LNHDA, CDR2 SQIVND (reference sequence). The CDR3 contains 14 residues. The CDR3 nucleotides read TGTGCCAGTAGTAAAACAGGGGCGGGTCAGCCCCAGCATTTT. Amino acid sequence: CASSKTGAGQPQHF.

Concerning this clone itself: Its ends do not fully match the called genes, so a read error is possible. Other DNA sequences within the sample encode an identical CDR3. This chain joins TRBV19 and TRBJ1-5, with TRBD1 matching 9 bases. This CDR3 has 15 residues. Germline V lookup: CDR1 LNHDA, CDR2 SQIVND (reference sequence). In DNA, the CDR3 is TGTGCCAGTAGTATAGGGGACAGGGTGGGTCAGCCTCAGCATTTT. The encoded protein is CASSIGDRVGQPQHF.

V usage is TRBV7-9 and J usage is TRBJ1-6; possible D gene TRBD1, 6 bases. The CDR3 loop spans 17 amino acids. The ends were cut back, 1 base at V and 4 bases at J, with 14 bases in the middle. Per germline, CDR1 SEHNR and CDR2 FQNEAQ (reference sequence). Here the CDR3 reads CASSLGQVSPYNSPLHF. Here the CDR3 DNA reads TGTGCCAGCAGCTTAGGACAGGTCTCTCCTTATAATTCACCCCTCCACTTT.

In regard to this clone: A much larger clone lies one base from this, so it may be a read error. The CDR3 region is CASSGGDTEAFF. The CDR3 coding sequence is TGTGCCAGCAGCGGGGGGGACACTGAAGCTTTCTTT. The V and J genes are TRBV9 and TRBJ1-1; a weak D match, TRBD1 (5 bases). Looked up from germline, CDR1 is SGDLS and CDR2 is YYNGEE. The germline V and J ends were trimmed by 3 bases and 3 bases, with 6 bases remaining between them. CDR3 size: 12 residues.

V gene TRBV6-5 combines with J gene TRBJ1-6; 11 bases line up with TRBD1. The CDR3 loop spans 15 amino acids. Germline loops: CDR1 MNHEY, CDR2 SVGAGI. Trimming removed 5 bases from V and 9 bases from J; junction bases left unmatched: 6. DNA for the CDR3: TGTGCCAGCAGTAGGGACAGGGGGGTCACTTCACCCCTCCACTTT. Translation: CASSRDRGVTSPLHF.

Concerning this clone: Other nucleotide sequences in the sample specify the same CDR3. V usage is TRBV27 and J usage is TRBJ2-3; TRBD2 matches 11 bases. This CDR3 spans 15 amino acids. The germline V gene encodes CDR1 MNHEY and CDR2 SMNVEV (reference sequence). The V segment lost 5 bases and the J segment 2 bases; nucleotides outside the gene matches: 3. CDR3 bases: TGTGCCAGCAGTCCTAGCGGGGGGTCCACAGATACGCAGTATTTT. It codes for CASSPSGGSTDTQYF.

V usage is TRBV11-1 and J usage is TRBJ2-6, with D unclear. V was trimmed by 5 bases and J by 0 bases, leaving 11 bases between them. Germline V gives CDR1 SGHAT, CDR2 FQDESV (reference sequence). This CDR3 is 16 amino acids long. The CDR3 coding sequence is TGTGCCAGCAGCCCGGTAGATCGCTCTGGGGCCAACGTCCTGACTTTC. It specifies CASSPVDRSGANVLTF.

The V and J genes are TRBV7-6 and TRBJ2-1; possibly TRBD1 for D (9 bases). Looked up from germline, CDR1 is SGHVS and CDR2 is FNYEAQ. CDR3 length equals 15 residues. Trimming took 5 bases from V and 6 from J, leaving 17 bases between them. This CDR3 is CASSPREGQGNEQFF. In nucleotides, the CDR3 is TGTGCCAGCAGCCCCCGGGAGGGACAGGGCAATGAGCAGTTCTTC.

A few counts support this clone. The V and J genes are TRBV18 and TRBJ2-7, with a possible D match to TRBD1 (5 bases). The V end was cut by 5 bases, the J end by 0 bases, with 11 bases between. The CDR3 runs to 14 residues. Germline loops: CDR1 KGHSH, CDR2 LQKENI. This chain's CDR3 is CASSSNRISYEQYF. The CDR3 DNA sequence: TGTGCCAGCTCATCAAACAGGATCTCCTACGAGCAGTACTTC.

The CDR3 coding sequence is TGTGCCAGCAGTGAACAAAGGGGAAATCAGCCCCAGCATTTT. It translates to CASSEQRGNQPQHF. The chain joins TRBV6-1 to TRBJ1-5, with a weak D call TRBD1 (5 bases). V dropped 2 bases and J dropped 4 bases, with 9 bases sitting between them. The germline V gene encodes CDR1 MNHNS and CDR2 SASEGT. The CDR3 is 14 residues long.

The chain combines TRBV19 with TRBJ1-2, with 8 bases aligning to TRBD1. CDR1 is LNHDA and CDR2 is SQIVND in the germline V gene (reference sequence). V shed 3 bases, J shed 4 bases, and the junction held 7 bases outside the gene matches. CDR3 size: 15 residues. For the CDR3, the DNA is TGTGCCAGTAGTATGCAGGCCGGACAGGGCTATGGCTACACCTTC. This gives the protein CASSMQAGQGYGYTF. Looking up the rest from reference TRBV19 and TRBJ1-2 gives the full variable domain: DGGITQSPKYLFRKEGQNVTLSCEQNLNHDAMYWYRQDPGQGLRLIYYSQIVNDFQKGDIAEGYSVSREKKESFPLTVTSAQKNPTAFYLCASSMQAGQGYGYTFGSGTRLTVV.

This chain connects TRBV6-5 to TRBJ1-6; D is undetermined. This CDR3 is 12 amino acids long. Per the germline V gene, CDR1 is MNHEY and CDR2 is SVGAGI. The V end was cut by 6 bases, the J end by 14 bases, with 14 bases between. This CDR3 is CASSGFSGALHF. CDR3 coding DNA: TGTGCCAGCAGCGGGTTCTCCGGCGCCCTCCACTTT.

The gene calls are TRBV6-4 and TRBJ1-2, with D perhaps matching TRBD1 (6 bases). The CDR3 covers 15 residues. CDR1 is MRHNA, CDR2 SNTAGT, per germline. The V gene lost 2 bases and the J gene lost 2 bases, with 12 bases spanning the gap. CDR3 protein: CASSDPRTDNYGYTF. DNA of the CDR3: TGTGCCAGCAGTGACCCGAGGACAGACAACTATGGCTACACCTTC.

The chain uses TRBV27 and TRBJ1-1, with 10 nucleotides matching TRBD1. Germline V gene data show CDR1 as MNHEY and CDR2 as SMNVEV (reference sequence). J was trimmed by 0 bases and V by 5 bases; bases with no gene match: 9. The CDR3 consists of 17 residues. The CDR3 loop reads CASSPRTGGLLNTEAFF. CDR3 nucleotides: TGTGCCAGCAGTCCCAGGACAGGGGGGTTGTTGAACACTGAAGCTTTCTTT.

V usage is TRBV28 and J usage is TRBJ1-2, with 10 positions matching TRBD1. Losses at the gene ends were 6 bases for V and 2 bases for J; bases not matched to a gene: 9. Germline CDR1 is MDHEN and CDR2 is SYDVKM. The CDR3 spans 16 residues. CDR3 sequence (DNA): TGTGCCAGCAGGCCTGCGCCGGGACAGGGGAACTATGGCTACACCTTC. Translated, it gives CASRPAPGQGNYGYTF.